The T cell receptor beta chain under discussion was sequenced for a study of T cell responses to AZD1222 COVID-19 vaccine. In its sample, this clone was seen a few times. In the same sample, other DNA sequences code for this CDR3. TCRdb's table, derived via immunoSEQ multiplex PCR, lists solely in-frame clones and lacks some. The top ten clones hold 1% of a sample with about 200,000 clones, 93% of them seen once. Germline CDR1 is MDHEN and CDR2 is SYDVKM. The CDR3 is 15 residues long. J was trimmed by 6 bases and V by 2 bases; bases with no gene match: 5. The rearrangement joins TRBV28 to TRBJ2-1; TRBD2 matches 9 bases. The sequencing here drew on peripheral blood, taken 28 days after the second AZD1222 dose. This receptor was obtained from an adult who received the AZD1222 COVID-19 vaccine. The CDR3 spells CASSLAGGPGNEQFF. The CDR3 DNA follows: TGTGCCAGCAGTTTAGCGGGGGGGCCTGGCAATGAGCAGTTCTTC.